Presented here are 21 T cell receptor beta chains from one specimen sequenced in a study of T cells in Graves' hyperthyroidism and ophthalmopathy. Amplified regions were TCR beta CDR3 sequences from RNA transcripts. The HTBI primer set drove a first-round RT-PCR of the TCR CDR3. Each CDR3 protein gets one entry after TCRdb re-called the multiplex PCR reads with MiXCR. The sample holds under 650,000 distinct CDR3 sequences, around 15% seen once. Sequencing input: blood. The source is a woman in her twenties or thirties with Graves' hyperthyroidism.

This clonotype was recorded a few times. The CDR3 region is CAWSAQEYQPQHF. The DNA for the CDR3 is TGTGCCTGGAGTGCACAGGAGTATCAGCCCCAGCATTTT. The rearrangement uses TRBV30 and TRBJ1-5; tentatively, D is TRBD1 (5 bases). The V gene's germline CDR1 is GTSNPN and CDR2 SVGIG (reference sequence). The CDR3 length is 13 residues. Trimming stripped 1 base from V and 5 bases from J, with 9 bases between.

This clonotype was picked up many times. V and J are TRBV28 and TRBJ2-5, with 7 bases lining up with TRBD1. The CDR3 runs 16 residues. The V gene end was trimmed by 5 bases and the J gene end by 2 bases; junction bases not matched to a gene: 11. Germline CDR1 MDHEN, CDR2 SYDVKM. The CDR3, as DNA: TGTGCCAGCAGTACAACAGGGGCCGGCTCTCAAGAGACCCAGTACTTC. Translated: CASSTTGAGSQETQYF.

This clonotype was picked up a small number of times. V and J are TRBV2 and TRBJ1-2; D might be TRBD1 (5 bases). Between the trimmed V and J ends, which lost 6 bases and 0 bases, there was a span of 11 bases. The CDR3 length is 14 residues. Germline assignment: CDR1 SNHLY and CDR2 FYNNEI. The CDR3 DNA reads TGTGCCAGCAGGGGGACGCCAGCTAACTATGGCTACACCTTC. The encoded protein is CASRGTPANYGYTF. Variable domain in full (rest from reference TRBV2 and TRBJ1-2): EPEVTQTPSHQVTQMGQEVILRCVPISNHLYFYWYRQILGQKVEFLVSFYNNEISEKSEIFDDQFSVERPDGSNFTLKIRSTKLEDSAMYFCASRGTPANYGYTFGSGTRLTVV.

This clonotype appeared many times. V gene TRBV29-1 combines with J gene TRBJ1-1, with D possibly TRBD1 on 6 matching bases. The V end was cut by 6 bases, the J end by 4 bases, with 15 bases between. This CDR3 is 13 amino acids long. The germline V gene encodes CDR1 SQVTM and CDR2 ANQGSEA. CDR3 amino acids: CSVRTDWGTEAFF. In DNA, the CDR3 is TGCAGCGTCAGGACAGACTGGGGCACTGAAGCTTTCTTT. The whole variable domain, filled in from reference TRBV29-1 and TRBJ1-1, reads SAVISQKPSRDICQRGTSLTIQCQVDSQVTMMFWYRQQPGQSLTLIATANQGSEATYESGFVIDKFPISRPNLTFSTLTVSNMSPEDSSIYLCSVRTDWGTEAFFGQGTRLTVV.

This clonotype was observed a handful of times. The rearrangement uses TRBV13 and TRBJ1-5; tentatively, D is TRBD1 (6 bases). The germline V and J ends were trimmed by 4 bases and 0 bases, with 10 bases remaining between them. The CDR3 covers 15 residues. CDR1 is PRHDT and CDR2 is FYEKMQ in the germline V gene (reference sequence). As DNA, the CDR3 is TGTGCCAGCAGCTCAGGGGCTTCTAGCAATCAGCCCCAGCATTTT. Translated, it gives CASSSGASSNQPQHF.

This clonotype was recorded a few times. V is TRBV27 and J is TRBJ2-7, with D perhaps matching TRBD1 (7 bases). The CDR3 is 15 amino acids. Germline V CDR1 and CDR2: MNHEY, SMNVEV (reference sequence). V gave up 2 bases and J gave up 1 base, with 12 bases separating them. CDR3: CASSLRRGASYEQYF. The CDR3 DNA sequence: TGTGCCAGCAGTTTACGCAGGGGGGCGTCCTACGAGCAGTACTTC.

The CDR3, as DNA: TGTGCCAGCAATAAGGGACTAGCGGGAGCAACCGCAGATACGCAGTATTTT. Translation gives CASNKGLAGATADTQYF. This chain links TRBV2 with TRBJ2-3; 14 positions match TRBD2. The CDR3 has 17 residues. CDR1 and CDR2 from the germline V gene are SNHLY and FYNNEI. V gave up 7 bases and J gave up 4 bases; unmatched junction bases: 10.

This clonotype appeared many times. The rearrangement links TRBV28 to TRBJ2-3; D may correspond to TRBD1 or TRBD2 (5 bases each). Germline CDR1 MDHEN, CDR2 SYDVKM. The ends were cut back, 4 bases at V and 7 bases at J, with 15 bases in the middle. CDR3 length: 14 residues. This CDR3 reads CASSWGGQGHTQYF. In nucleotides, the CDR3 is TGTGCCAGCAGTTGGGGCGGGCAGGGACATACGCAGTATTTT.

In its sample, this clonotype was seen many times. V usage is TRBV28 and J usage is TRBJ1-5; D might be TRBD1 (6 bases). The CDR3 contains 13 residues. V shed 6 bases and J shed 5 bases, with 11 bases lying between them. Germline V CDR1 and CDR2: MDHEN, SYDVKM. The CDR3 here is CASRGTMDQPQHF. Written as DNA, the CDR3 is TGTGCCAGCAGAGGGACAATGGATCAGCCCCAGCATTTT.

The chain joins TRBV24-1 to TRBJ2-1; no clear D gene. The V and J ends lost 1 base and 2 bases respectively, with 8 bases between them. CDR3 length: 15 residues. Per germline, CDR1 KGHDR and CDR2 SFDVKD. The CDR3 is CATSDLDRPYNEQFF. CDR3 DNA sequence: TGTGCCACCAGTGATTTAGACCGCCCCTACAATGAGCAGTTCTTC.

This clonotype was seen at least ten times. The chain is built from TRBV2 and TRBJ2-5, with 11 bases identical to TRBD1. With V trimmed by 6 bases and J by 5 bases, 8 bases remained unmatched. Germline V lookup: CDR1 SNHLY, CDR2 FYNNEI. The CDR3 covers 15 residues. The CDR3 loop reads CASSPGTGGRETQYF. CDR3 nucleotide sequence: TGTGCCAGCAGCCCCGGGACAGGGGGGCGGGAGACCCAGTACTTC.

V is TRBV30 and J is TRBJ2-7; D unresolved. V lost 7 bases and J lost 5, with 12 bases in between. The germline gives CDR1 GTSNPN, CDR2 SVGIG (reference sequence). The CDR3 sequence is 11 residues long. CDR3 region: CASHMDDEQYF. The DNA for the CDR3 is TGTGCCTCTCATATGGATGACGAGCAGTACTTC.

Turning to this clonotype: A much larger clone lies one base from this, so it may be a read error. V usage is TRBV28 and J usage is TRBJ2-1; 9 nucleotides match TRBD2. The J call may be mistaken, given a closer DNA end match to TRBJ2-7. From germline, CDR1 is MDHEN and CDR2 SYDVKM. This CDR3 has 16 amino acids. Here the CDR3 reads CASSLWLAGRYNEQYF. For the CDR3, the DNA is TGTGCCAGCAGTTTATGGCTAGCGGGACGTTACAATGAGCAGTACTTC.

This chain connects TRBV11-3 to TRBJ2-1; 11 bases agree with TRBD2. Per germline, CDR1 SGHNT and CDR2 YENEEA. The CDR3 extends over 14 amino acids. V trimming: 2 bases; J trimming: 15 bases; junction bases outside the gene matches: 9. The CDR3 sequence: CASSLSSGRVDRFF. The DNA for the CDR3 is TGTGCCAGCAGCTTAAGTAGCGGGAGGGTAGACAGGTTCTTC. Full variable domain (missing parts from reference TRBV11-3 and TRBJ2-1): EAGVVQSPRYKIIEKKQPVAFWCNPISGHNTLYWYLQNLGQGPELLIRYENEEAVDDSQLPKDRFSAERLKGVDSTLKIQPAELGDSAVYLCASSLSSGRVDRFFGPGTRLTVL.

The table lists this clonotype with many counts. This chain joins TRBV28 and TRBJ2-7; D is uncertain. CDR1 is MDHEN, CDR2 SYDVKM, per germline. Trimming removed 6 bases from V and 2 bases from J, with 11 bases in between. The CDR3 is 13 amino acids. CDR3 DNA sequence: TGTGCCAGCAGACTTCAACCTCCCTACGAGCAGTACTTC. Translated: CASRLQPPYEQYF.

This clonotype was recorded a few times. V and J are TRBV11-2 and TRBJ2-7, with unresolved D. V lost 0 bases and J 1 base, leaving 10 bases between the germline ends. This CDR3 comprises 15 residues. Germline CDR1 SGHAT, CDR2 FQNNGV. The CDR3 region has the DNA TGTGCCAGCAGCTTAGAAACACAGCCTTCCTACGAGCAGTACTTC. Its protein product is CASSLETQPSYEQYF.

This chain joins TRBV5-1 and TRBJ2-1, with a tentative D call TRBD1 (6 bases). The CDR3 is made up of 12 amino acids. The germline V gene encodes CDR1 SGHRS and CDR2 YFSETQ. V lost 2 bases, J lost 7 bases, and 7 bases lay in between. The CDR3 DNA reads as TGCGCCAGCAGCTTCGACAGGAATGAGCAGTTCTTC. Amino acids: CASSFDRNEQFF.

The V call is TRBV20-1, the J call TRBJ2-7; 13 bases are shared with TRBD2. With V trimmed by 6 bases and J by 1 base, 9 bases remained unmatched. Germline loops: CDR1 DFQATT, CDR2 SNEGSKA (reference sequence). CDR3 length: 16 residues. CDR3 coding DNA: TGCAGTGCCCAAGGACTAGCGGGAGCTCCTTCCTACGAGCAGTACTTC. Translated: CSAQGLAGAPSYEQYF.

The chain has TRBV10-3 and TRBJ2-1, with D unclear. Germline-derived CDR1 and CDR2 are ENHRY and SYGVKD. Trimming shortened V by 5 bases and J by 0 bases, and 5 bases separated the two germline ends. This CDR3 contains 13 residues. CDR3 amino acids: CAISLASYNEQFF. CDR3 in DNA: TGTGCCATCAGTCTGGCCTCCTACAATGAGCAGTTCTTC.

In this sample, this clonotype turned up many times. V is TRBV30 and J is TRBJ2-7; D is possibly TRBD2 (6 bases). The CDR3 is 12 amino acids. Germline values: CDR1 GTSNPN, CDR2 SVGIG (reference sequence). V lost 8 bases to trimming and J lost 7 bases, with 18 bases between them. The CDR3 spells CAAWLAPGEQYF. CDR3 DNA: TGTGCCGCCTGGCTAGCGCCTGGGGAGCAGTACTTC. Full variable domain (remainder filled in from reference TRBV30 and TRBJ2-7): SQTIHQWPATLVQPVGSPLSLECTVEGTSNPNLYWYRQAAGRGLQLLFYSVGIGQISSEVPQNLSASRPQDRQFILSSKKLLLSDSGFYLCAAWLAPGEQYFGPGTRLTVT.

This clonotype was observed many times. The CDR3, as DNA: TGTGCCAGCAGGGGGCGGGCAGGGGGCCACTACGAGCAGTACTTC. It encodes CASRGRAGGHYEQYF. This sequence joins TRBV28 and TRBJ2-7; 8 bases map to TRBD1. The length of the CDR3 is 15 residues. CDR1 and CDR2 from the germline V gene are MDHEN and SYDVKM. Losses at the gene ends were 6 bases for V and 3 bases for J; bases not matched to a gene: 10.